This T cell receptor beta chain derives from a study of chemoradiotherapy in HPV16-positive cancers. At the level of the study: Candidate HPV-specific T-cell clones and common TCR motifs came from functional assays in two HPV16-positive patients.

This table comes from immunoSEQ multiplex PCR, and its TCRdb copy is limited to in-frame clones, with some not included. This sample carries some 6,000 clones, around 89% of them seen once, and the ten largest clones take roughly 10%. V was pared by 4 bases and J by 0 bases, with 19 bases between. This CDR3 is built from 17 residues. Germline values: CDR1 SGDLS, CDR2 YYNGEE. Study results and caveats: Only a couple of HPV16-positive patients supplied the functional HPV-specificity definition. During treatment, candidate HPV-specific clones and E7-related motifs expanded in tumor. For HPV16-positive patients, expanding HPV-responsive T cells associated with longer recurrence-free survival.

A note on this clone: Its target is not known.

The sequencing used tumor tissue, collected from a patient who underwent chemoradiotherapy. The origin of this receptor is a human donor with HPV-associated anogenital cancer. The chain couples TRBV9 to TRBJ1-2; a weak D match, TRBD1 (5 bases). Here the CDR3 reads CASSYQNGRGSNYGYTF. CDR3 DNA: TGTGCCAGCAGCTATCAAAATGGGAGGGGCTCTAACTATGGCTACACCTTC.